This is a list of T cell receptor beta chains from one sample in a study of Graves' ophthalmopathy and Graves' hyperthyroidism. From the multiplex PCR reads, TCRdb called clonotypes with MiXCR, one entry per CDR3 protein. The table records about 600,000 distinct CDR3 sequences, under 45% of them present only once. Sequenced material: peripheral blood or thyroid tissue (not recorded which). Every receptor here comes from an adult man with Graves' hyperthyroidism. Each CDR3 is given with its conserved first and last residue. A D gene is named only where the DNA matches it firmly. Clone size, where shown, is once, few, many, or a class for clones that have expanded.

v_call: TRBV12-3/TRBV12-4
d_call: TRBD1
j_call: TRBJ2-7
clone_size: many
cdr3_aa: CASRTTDRDEQYF
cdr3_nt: TGTGCCAGCAGGACCACGGACAGGGACGAGCAGTACTTC

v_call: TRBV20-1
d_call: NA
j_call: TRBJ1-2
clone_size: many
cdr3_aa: CSALDSPDGYTF
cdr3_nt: TGCAGTGCTCTGGACAGTCCTGATGGCTACACCTTC

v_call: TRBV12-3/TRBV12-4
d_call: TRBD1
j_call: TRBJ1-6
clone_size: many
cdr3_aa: CASSLAGQVHSPLHF
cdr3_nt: TGTGCCAGCAGTTTAGCGGGACAGGTCCATTCACCCCTCCACTTT

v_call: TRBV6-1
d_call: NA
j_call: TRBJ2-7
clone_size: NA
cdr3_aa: CASSEVGPGTSYEQYF
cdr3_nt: TGTGCCAGCAGTGAAGTAGGTCCCGGGACCTCCTACGAGCAGTACTTC

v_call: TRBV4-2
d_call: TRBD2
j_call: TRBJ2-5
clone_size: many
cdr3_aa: CASSQGTSIETQYF
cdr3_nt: TGTGCCAGCAGCCAAGGGACTAGCATAGAGACCCAGTACTTC

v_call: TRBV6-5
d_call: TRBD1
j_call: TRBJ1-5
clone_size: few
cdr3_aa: CASRRQGAPNQPQHF
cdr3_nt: TGTGCCAGCAGGAGACAGGGGGCCCCTAATCAGCCCCAGCATTTT

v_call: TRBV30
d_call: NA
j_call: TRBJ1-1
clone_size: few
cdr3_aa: CAWSDATEAFF
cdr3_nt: TGTGCCTGGAGTGACGCTACTGAAGCTTTCTTT

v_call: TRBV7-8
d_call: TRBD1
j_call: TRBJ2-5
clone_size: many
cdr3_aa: CASSTDRVETQYF
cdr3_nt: TGTGCCAGCAGCACAGACAGGGTTGAGACCCAGTACTTC

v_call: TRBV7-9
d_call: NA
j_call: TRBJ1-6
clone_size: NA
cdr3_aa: CASSLMASSYNSPLHF
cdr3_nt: TGTGCCAGCAGCTTGATGGCCAGCTCCTATAATTCACCCCTCCACTTT

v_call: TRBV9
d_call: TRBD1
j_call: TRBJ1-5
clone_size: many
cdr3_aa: CASSGTGSQQPQHF
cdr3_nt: TGTGCCAGCAGCGGGACAGGGTCGCAGCAGCCCCAGCATTTT

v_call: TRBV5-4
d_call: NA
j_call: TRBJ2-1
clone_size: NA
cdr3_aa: CASRPGRSNEQFF
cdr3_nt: TGTGCCAGCAGGCCCGGCAGAAGCAATGAGCAGTTCTTC

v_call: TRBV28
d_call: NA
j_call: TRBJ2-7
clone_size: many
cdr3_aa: CASRDSTATYEQYF
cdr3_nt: TGTGCCAGCAGGGACTCGACTGCAACCTACGAGCAGTACTTC

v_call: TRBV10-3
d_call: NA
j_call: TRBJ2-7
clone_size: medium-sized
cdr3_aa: CAISKGGRYEQYF
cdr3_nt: TGTGCCATCAGTAAGGGGGGCAGGTACGAGCAGTACTTC

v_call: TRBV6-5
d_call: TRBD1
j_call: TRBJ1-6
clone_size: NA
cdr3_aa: CASRYLPTGSHNSPLHF
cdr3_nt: TGTGCCAGCAGATATCTACCGACAGGGAGTCATAATTCACCCCTCCACTTT

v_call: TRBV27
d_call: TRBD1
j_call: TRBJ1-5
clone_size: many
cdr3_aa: CASREMGQGAGQPQHF
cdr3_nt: TGTGCCAGCAGGGAGATGGGACAGGGGGCAGGTCAGCCCCAGCATTTT

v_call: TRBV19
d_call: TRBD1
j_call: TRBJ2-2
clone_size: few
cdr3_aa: CASETGTGGAGELFF
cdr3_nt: TGTGCCAGTGAAACCGGGACAGGGGGCGCCGGGGAGCTGTTTTTT

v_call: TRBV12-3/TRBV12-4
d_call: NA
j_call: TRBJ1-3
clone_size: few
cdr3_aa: CASSLSQFSGNTIYF
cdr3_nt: TGTGCCAGCAGTTTATCGCAGTTCTCTGGAAACACCATATATTTT

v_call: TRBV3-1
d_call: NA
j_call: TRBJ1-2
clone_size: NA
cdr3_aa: CASSQGAANYGYTF
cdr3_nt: TGTGCCAGCAGCCAAGGGGCGGCTAACTATGGCTACACCTTC

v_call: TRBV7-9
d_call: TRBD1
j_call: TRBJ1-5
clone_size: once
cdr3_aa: CASSLTGTSGTGGNQPQHF
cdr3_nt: TGTGCCAGCAGCTTAACCGGGACTAGCGGGACAGGGGGAAATCAGCCCCAGCATTTT

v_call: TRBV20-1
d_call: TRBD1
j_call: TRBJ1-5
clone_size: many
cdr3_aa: CSARQGYSNQPQHF
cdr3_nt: TGCAGTGCGCGACAGGGGTATAGCAATCAGCCCCAGCATTTT

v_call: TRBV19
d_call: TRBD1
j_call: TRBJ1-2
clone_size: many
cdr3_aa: CASRADRGWGYTF
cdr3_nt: TGTGCCAGTAGGGCTGACAGGGGTTGGGGCTACACCTTC

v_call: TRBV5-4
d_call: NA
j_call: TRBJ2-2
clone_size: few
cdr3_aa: CASSPALGGNTGELFF
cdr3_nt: TGTGCCAGCAGCCCGGCGCTAGGGGGGAACACCGGGGAGCTGTTTTTT

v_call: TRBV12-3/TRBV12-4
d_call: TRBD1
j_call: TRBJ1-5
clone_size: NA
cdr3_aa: CASSPHRGQVGNQPQHF
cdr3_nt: TGTGCCAGCAGTCCCCACAGGGGGCAGGTAGGCAATCAGCCCCAGCATTTT

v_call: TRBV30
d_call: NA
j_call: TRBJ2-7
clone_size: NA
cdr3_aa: CAWSLPGKQYF
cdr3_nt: TGTGCCTGGAGTCTCCCAGGGAAGCAGTACTTC

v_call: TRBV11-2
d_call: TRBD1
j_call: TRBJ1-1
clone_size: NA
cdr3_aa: CASSHLTGALNTEAFF
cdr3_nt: TGTGCCAGCAGTCACCTGACAGGGGCGTTGAACACTGAAGCTTTCTTT

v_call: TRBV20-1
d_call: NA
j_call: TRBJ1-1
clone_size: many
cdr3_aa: CSARVGTFEAFF
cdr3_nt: TGCAGTGCTAGAGTTGGGACATTCGAAGCTTTCTTT

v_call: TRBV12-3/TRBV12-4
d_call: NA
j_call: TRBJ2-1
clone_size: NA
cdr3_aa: CASSPGGYYNEQFF
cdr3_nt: TGTGCCAGCAGTCCCGGGGGCTACTACAATGAGCAGTTCTTC

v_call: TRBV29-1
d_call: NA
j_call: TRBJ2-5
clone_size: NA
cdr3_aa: CSVSDREVRETQYF
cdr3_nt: TGCAGCGTTTCCGACAGGGAGGTTCGAGAGACCCAGTACTTC

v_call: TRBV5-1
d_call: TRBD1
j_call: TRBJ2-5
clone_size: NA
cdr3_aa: CTSSATGGRQETQYF
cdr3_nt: TGTACCAGCAGCGCAACAGGGGGAAGACAAGAGACCCAGTACTTC

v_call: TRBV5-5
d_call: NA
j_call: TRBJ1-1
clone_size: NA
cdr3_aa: CASSYSPGPMTEAFF
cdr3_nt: TGTGCCAGCAGCTACTCCCCAGGTCCTATGACTGAAGCTTTCTTT

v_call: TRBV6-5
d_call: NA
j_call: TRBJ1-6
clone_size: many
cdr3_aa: CASSYSPGSPLHF
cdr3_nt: TGTGCCAGCAGTTACTCCCCGGGTTCACCCCTCCACTTT

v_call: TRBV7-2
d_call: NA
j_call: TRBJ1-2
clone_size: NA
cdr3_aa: CASSPSGSGYTF
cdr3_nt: TGTGCCAGCAGCCCCTCGGGTAGCGGCTACACCTTC

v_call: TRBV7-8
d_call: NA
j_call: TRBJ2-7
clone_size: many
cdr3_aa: CASSLVDGDNEQYF
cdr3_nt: TGTGCCAGCAGCTTAGTTGACGGAGACAACGAGCAGTACTTC

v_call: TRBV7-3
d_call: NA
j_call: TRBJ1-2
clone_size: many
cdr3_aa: CASSLPRHLPLNYGYTF
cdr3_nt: TGTGCCAGCAGCTTACCCCGCCACTTACCCCTTAACTATGGCTACACCTTC

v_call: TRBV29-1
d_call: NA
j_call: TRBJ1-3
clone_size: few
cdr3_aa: CSVEEHGWEFGNTIYF
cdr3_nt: TGCAGCGTTGAAGAACATGGTTGGGAATTCGGAAACACCATATATTTT

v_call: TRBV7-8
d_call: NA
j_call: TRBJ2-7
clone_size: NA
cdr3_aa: CASSQGQSSYEQYF
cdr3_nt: TGTGCCAGCAGCCAGGGACAAAGCTCCTACGAGCAGTACTTC

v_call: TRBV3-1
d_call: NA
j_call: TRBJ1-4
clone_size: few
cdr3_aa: CASSQEGGTNEKLFF
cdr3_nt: TGTGCCAGCAGCCAAGAGGGAGGGACTAATGAAAAACTGTTTTTT

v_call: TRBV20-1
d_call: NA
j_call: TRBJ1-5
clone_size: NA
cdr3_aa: CSARLAGGWQGNQPQHF
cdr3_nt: TGCAGTGCAAGACTAGCGGGAGGGTGGCAGGGCAATCAGCCCCAGCATTTT

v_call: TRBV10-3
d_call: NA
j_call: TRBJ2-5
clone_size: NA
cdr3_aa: CASSYYPGLAVETQYF
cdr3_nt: TGTGCCAGCAGTTACTACCCGGGGCTAGCAGTGGAGACCCAGTACTTC

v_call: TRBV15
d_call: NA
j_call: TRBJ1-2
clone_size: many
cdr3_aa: CATSTGQGGFYGYTF
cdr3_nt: TGTGCCACCAGCACCGGGCAGGGAGGGTTCTATGGCTACACCTTC

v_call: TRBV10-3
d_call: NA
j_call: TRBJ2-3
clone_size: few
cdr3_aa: CASSSSTGPTDTQYF
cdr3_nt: TGTGCCAGCAGTTCCTCGACAGGACCCACAGATACGCAGTATTTT

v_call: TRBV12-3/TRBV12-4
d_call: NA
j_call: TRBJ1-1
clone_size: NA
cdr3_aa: CASSFEGSNTEAFF
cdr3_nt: TGTGCCAGCAGTTTTGAAGGTTCGAACACTGAAGCTTTCTTT

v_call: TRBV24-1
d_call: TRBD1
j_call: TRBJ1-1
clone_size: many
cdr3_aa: CATKGTGGNTEAFF
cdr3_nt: TGTGCCACCAAGGGGACAGGGGGTAACACTGAAGCTTTCTTT

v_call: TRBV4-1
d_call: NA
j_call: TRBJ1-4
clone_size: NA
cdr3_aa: CASSQLYSGASNEKLFF
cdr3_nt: TGCGCCAGCAGCCAACTTTATTCAGGGGCTTCTAATGAAAAACTGTTTTTT

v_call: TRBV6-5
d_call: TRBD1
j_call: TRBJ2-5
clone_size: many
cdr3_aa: CASSYPGQEETQYF
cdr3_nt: TGTGCCAGCAGTTACCCGGGACAGGAAGAGACCCAGTACTTC

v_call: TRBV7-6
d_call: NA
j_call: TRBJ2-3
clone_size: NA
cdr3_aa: CASSFQFSTDTQYF
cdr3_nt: TGTGCCAGCAGCTTCCAATTCAGCACAGATACGCAGTATTTT

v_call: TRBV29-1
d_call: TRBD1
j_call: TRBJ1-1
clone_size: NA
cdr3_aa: CSASEGAHTEAFF
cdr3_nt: TGCAGCGCCAGCGAGGGGGCGCACACTGAAGCTTTCTTT

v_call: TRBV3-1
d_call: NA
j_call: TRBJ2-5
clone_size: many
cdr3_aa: CASSRVQETQYF
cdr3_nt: TGTGCCAGCAGCCGGGTACAAGAGACCCAGTACTTC

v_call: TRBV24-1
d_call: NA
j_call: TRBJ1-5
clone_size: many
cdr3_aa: CATSDPPGGKQPQHF
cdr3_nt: TGTGCCACCAGTGATCCCCCTGGGGGGAAACAGCCCCAGCATTTT

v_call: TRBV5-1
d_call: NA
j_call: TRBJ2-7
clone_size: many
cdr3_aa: CASSPGTPSYEQYF
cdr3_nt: TGCGCCAGCAGCCCCGGGACACCATCCTACGAGCAGTACTTC

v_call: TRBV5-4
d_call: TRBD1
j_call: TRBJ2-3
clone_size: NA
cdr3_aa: CASSLGTGNTQYF
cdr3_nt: TGTGCCAGCAGCTTGGGGACAGGGAATACGCAGTATTTT

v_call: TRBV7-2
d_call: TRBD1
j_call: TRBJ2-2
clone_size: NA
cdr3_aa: CASSLRSGGAHLELFF
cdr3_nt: TGTGCCAGCAGCCTAAGATCAGGGGGCGCGCATCTTGAGCTGTTTTTT

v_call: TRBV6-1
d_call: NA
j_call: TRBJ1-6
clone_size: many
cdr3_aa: CASSEVQAGYPNSPLHF
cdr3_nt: TGTGCCAGCAGTGAAGTGCAGGCGGGATATCCGAATTCACCCCTCCACTTT

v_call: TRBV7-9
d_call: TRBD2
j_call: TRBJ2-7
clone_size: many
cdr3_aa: CASSTRTSGGSYEQYF
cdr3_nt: TGTGCCAGCAGCACCCGGACTAGCGGGGGATCCTACGAGCAGTACTTC

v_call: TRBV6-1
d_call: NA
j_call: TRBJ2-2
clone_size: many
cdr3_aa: CATSMFTGELFF
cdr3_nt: TGTGCCACTTCCATGTTCACCGGGGAGCTGTTTTTT

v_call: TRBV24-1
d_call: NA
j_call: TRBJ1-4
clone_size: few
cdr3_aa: CATLVKELPTISPRRRFF
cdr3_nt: TGTGCCACTCTTGTTAAGGAGCTACCAACCATTTCACCGAGACGTCGTTTTTTT

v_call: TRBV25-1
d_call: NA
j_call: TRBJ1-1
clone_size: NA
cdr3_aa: CASSPGQRTTEAFF
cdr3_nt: TGTGCCAGCAGCCCCGGTCAGCGGACCACTGAAGCTTTCTTT

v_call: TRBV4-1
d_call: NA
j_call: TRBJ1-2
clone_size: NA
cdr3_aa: CASSQGPGYDYGYTF
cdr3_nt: TGCGCCAGCAGCCAAGGTCCTGGGTATGACTATGGCTACACCTTC

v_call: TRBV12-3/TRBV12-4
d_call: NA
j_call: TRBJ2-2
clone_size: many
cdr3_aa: CASSATNTGELFF
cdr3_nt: TGTGCCAGCAGTGCCACGAACACCGGGGAGCTGTTTTTT

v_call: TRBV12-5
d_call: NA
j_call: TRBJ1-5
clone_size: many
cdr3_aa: CASGSGQLPQHF
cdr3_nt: TGTGCTAGTGGTTCCGGACAATTGCCCCAGCATTTT